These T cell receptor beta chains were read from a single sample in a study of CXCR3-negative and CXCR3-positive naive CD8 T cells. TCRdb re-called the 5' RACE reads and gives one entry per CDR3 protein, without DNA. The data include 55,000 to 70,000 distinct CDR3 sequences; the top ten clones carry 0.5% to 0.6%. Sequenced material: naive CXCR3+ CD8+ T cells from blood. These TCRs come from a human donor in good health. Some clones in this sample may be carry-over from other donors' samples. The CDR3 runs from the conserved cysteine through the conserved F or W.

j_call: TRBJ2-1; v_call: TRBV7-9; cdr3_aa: CASSLVVNNEQFF
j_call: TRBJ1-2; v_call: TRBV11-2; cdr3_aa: CASLGGQDLYGYTF
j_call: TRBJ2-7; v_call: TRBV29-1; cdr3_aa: CSVEGLPGLRYEQYF
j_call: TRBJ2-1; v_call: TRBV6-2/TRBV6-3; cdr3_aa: CASSHSRALNNEQFF
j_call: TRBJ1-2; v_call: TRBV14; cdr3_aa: CASSPRGGVLDYGYTF
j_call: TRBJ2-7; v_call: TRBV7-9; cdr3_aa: CASSLAPGTASGGDEQYF
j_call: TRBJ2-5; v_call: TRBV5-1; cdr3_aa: CASSFSSFSGATETQYF
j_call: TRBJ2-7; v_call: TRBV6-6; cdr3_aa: CASSTLRLGTLDEQYF
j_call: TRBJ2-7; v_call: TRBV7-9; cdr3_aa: CASSHRERGKGEQYF
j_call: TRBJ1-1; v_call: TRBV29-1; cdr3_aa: CSVAGGNTEAFF
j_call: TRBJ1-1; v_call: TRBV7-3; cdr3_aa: CASSLGPGNTEAFF
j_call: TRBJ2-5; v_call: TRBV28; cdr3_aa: CASSQGLAGVQETQYF
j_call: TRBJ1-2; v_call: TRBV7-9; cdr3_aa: CASSGQGASNYGYTF
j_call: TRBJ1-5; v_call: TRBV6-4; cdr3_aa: CASSDREGQPQHF
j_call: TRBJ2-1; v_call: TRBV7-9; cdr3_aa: CASSLGADEQFF
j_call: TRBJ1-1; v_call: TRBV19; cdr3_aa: CASSTDLVLEAFF
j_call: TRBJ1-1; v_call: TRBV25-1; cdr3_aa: CASGNRGFAEAFF
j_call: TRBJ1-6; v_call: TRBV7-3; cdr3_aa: CASSLADGDSPLHF
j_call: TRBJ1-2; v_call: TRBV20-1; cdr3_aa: CSARGDLDGYTF
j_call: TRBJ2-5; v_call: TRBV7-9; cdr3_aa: CASSLGWEETQYF
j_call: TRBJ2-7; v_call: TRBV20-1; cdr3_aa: CSARDSAVKGYEQYF
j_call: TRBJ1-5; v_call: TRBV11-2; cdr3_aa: CASSATGGQPQHF